This T cell receptor beta chain was found in a study of cytomegalovirus exposure and HLA in healthy donors. General study results and limits: TCR beta sequences reportedly predicted the HLA-A and HLA-B alleles of most subjects accurately.

Notes on this clone: Its antigen is not identified.

PCR used 60 Vbeta primers and 13 Jbeta primers. Using immunoSEQ multiplex PCR, the repertoire was profiled, and TCRdb retains in-frame clones only, with some absent. Here the sample spans 150,000 or so clones, approximately 80% being singletons. The CDR3 extends over 15 amino acids. Germline trimming cut 8 bases from V and 7 bases from J; bases unmatched to any gene: 12. The germline V gene has CDR1 MNHEY and CDR2 SVGAGI. Sequenced sample: PBMCs. The source is a woman in her fifties or sixties in good health and CMV-seropositive. This rearrangement joins TRBV6-5 to TRBJ2-1; 9 nucleotides align to TRBD1. CDR3 amino acids: CASADGDRDGNEQFF. The CDR3 nucleotides read TGTGCCAGCGCTGATGGGGACAGGGACGGAAATGAGCAGTTCTTC.